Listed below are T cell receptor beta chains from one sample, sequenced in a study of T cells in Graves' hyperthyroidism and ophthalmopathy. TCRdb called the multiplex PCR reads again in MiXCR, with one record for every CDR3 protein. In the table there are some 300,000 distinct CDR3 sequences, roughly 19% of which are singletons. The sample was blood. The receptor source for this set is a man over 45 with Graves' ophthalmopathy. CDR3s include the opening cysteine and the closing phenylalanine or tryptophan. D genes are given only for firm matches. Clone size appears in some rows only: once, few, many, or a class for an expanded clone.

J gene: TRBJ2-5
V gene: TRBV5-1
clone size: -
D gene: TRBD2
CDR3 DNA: TGCGCCAGCAGCGGCGGACTAGCGGTTAGGGGTGGGGAGACCCAGTACTTC
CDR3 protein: CASSGGLAVRGGETQYF

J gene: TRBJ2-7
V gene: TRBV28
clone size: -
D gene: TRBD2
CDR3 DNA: TGTGCCAGCAGTTTATCGGGGGGTAGGTACGAGCAGTACTTC
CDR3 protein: CASSLSGGRYEQYF

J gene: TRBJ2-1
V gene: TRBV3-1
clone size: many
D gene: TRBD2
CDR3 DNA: TGTGCCAGCAGCCCCCGACTAGCGCATGAGCAGTTCTTC
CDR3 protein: CASSPRLAHEQFF

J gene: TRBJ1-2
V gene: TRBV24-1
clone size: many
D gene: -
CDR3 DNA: TGTGCCACCAGTGACACAGGGTTCTATGGCTACACCTTC
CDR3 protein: CATSDTGFYGYTF

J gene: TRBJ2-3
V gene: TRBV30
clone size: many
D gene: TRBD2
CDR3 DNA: TGTGCCTGGAGTATGGGACTAGCGGGAGTAGATACGCAGTATTTT
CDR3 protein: CAWSMGLAGVDTQYF

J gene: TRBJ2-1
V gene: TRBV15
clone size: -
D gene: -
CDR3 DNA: TGTGCCACCAGCACTCGTGCCTCTTTGGATGAGCAGTTCTTC
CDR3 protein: CATSTRASLDEQFF

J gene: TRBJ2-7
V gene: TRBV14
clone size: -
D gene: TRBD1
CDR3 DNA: TGTGCCAGCAGCACCTGGGACAGCTCCTACGAGCAGTACTTC
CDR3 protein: CASSTWDSSYEQYF

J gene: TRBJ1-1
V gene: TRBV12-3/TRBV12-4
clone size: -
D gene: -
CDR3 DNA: TGTGCCAGCAGTTTTAGTGCGGGGTCTGAAGCTTTCTTT
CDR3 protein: CASSFSAGSEAFF

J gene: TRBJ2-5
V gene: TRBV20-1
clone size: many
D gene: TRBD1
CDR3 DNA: TGCAGTGCAGGAGGGTTCGGGACAGGGTTGTCAGAGACCCAGTACTTC
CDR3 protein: CSAGGFGTGLSETQYF

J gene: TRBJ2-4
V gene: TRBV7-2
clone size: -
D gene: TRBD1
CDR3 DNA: TGTGCCAGCAGCTTGGACCCCGGGACAGGGAGGAACATTCAGTACTTC
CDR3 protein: CASSLDPGTGRNIQYF

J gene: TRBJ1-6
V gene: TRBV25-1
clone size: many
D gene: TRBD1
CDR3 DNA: TGTGCCAGCAGTGACTCGGGACAGGGGAATTCACCCCTCCACTTT
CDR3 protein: CASSDSGQGNSPLHF

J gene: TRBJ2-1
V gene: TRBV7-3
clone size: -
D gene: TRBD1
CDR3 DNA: TGTGCCAGCAGCGCCCGACAGGGGGTTTACAATGAGCAGTTCTTC
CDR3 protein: CASSARQGVYNEQFF

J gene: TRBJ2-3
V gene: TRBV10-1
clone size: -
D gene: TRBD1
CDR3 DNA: TGCGCCAGAAAACCTGAGGGGGCGAGGCCAGATACGCAGTATTTT
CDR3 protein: CARKPEGARPDTQYF

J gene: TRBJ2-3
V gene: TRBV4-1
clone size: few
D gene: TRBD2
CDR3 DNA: TGCGCCAGCAGCCAACGGCGAGCGGGAGGGAGCACAGATACGCAGTATTTT
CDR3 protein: CASSQRRAGGSTDTQYF

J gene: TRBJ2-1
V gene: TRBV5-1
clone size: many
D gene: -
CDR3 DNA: TGCGCCAGCAGCTTAACCGGTCATGAGCAGTTCTTC
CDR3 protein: CASSLTGHEQFF

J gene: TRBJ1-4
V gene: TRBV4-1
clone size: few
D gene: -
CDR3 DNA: TGCGCCAGCAGCCAAGCAGTGCGAGATGCAACTAATGAAAAACTGTTTTTT
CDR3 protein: CASSQAVRDATNEKLFF